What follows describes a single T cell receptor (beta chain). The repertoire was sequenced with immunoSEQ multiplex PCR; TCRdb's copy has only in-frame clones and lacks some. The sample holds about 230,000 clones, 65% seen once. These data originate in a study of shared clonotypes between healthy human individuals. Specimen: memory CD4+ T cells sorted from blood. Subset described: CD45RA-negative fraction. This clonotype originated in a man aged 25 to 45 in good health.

The CDR3 sequence is CSVASGTYEQYF. The DNA for the CDR3 is TGCAGCGTCGCGTCTGGTACCTACGAGCAGTACTTC. The rearrangement joins TRBV29-1 to TRBJ2-7; D not certain. The CDR3 consists of 12 residues. Germline V CDR1 and CDR2: SQVTM, ANQGSEA. V was pared by 6 bases and J by 2 bases, with 11 bases between.